Reported below is one T cell receptor beta chain. The CDR3 spans 14 residues. Germline CDR1 is SGHNT and CDR2 is YYREEE (reference sequence). V lost 3 bases to trimming and J lost 2 bases, with 9 bases between them. The data were obtained in a study of blood T cell repertoires in COVID-19. Across the study: There were acute and convalescent COVID-19 samples, and they came from the United States, Italy and Spain.

Symptom resolution, clearance, or two negative PCRs marked the recovered donors of Cohort 3. The table came from immunoSEQ multiplex PCR; TCRdb's copy has only in-frame clones and leaves some out. The sample carries about 330,000 clones, roughly 87% recorded once. The specimen sequenced was PBMCs or T cells enriched from blood (not recorded which). The TCR comes from a woman aged 25 to 45 who had recovered from COVID-19. The chain employs TRBV5-4 and TRBJ2-4; weak D call: TRBD2 (5 bases). CDR3 sequence (DNA): TGTGCCAGCAGCTCTGGGGAGACCAAAAACATTCAGTACTTC. Its protein product is CASSSGETKNIQYF.